Below, 14 T cell receptor beta chains from the same sample are listed, as sequenced in a study of lymphopenia after photon versus proton radiotherapy. Generated by immunoSEQ multiplex PCR, the TCRdb table keeps only in-frame clones and is missing some. Of 70,000 or so clones in the sample, about nine tenths were seen once. Sample: peripheral blood, taken from a patient treated with photon-based radiotherapy. The receptors derive from a woman between 40 and 55 years old with cholangiocarcinoma.

The V call is TRBV10-3, the J call TRBJ1-2; the D gene is possibly TRBD1 (5 bases). The V and J ends lost 4 bases and 6 bases respectively, with 12 bases between them. This CDR3 is built from 13 residues. Germline CDR1 is ENHRY and CDR2 is SYGVKD. CDR3: CAISGDPYDGYTF. As DNA, the CDR3 is TGTGCCATCAGTGGGGACCCCTATGATGGCTACACCTTC.

The chain combines TRBV19 with TRBJ1-4; perhaps TRBD1 as D (5 bases). Germline CDR1 reads LNHDA; CDR2 reads SQIVND (reference sequence). The CDR3 runs to 12 residues. Trimming cost V 6 bases and J 7 bases, with 9 bases left between them. The CDR3 is CASRTGSEKLFF. The CDR3 DNA is TGTGCCAGTAGAACAGGCAGTGAAAAACTGTTTTTT.

The chain links TRBV25-1 to TRBJ1-2, with 7 positions matching TRBD1. This CDR3 comprises 13 residues. Per germline, CDR1 MGHDK and CDR2 SYGVNS. V gave up 8 bases and J gave up 1 base; unmatched junction bases: 4. CDR3 coding DNA: TGTGCCAGCTGGACAGGTCGTAACTATGGCTACACCTTC. Amino acids: CASWTGRNYGYTF.

The V gene is TRBV30, the J gene TRBJ2-7, with 10 bases that match TRBD1. Germline V gives CDR1 GTSNPN, CDR2 SVGIG (reference sequence). Trimming cost V 2 bases and J 3 bases; bases outside gene matches: 4. The length of the CDR3 is 14 residues. In DNA form, the CDR3 reads TGTGCCTGGAGTTCCGGACAGGGGGGCTACGAGCAGTACTTC. As protein: CAWSSGQGGYEQYF. Full variable domain (missing parts from reference TRBV30 and TRBJ2-7): SQTIHQWPATLVQPVGSPLSLECTVEGTSNPNLYWYRQAAGRGLQLLFYSVGIGQISSEVPQNLSASRPQDRQFILSSKKLLLSDSGFYLCAWSSGQGGYEQYFGPGTRLTVT.

The rearrangement uses TRBV25-1 and TRBJ1-2; D possibly corresponds to TRBD1 (5 bases). Trimming removed 4 bases at V and 4 bases at J, with 10 bases between. Germline-derived CDR1 and CDR2 are MGHDK and SYGVNS. The CDR3 is made up of 13 amino acids. The CDR3 here is CASSGGRAYGYTF. The CDR3 coding sequence is TGTGCCAGCAGTGGGGGCCGGGCCTATGGCTACACCTTC.

The rearrangement links TRBV6-5 to TRBJ2-7; a weak D match, TRBD1 (6 bases). This CDR3 has 14 residues. Germline CDR1 is MNHEY and CDR2 is SVGAGI. V lost 10 bases and J lost 7, with 23 bases in between. Here the CDR3 reads CATRQDIAVGEQYF. CDR3 coding DNA: TGTGCCACACGACAGGACATCGCCGTGGGGGAGCAGTACTTC.

This chain links TRBV13 with TRBJ2-5; 7 bases align to TRBD1. CDR1 and CDR2 from the germline V gene are PRHDT and FYEKMQ (reference sequence). This CDR3 is 16 amino acids long. The ends lost 3 bases at V and 1 base at J; junction bases unmatched: 8. The CDR3 DNA sequence: TGTGCCAGCAGCTTCCTCTTGGACAGGCCCCAAGAGACCCAGTACTTC. Residues: CASSFLLDRPQETQYF. Looking up the rest from reference TRBV13 and TRBJ2-5 gives the full variable domain: AAGVIQSPRHLIKEKRETATLKCYPIPRHDTVYWYQQGPGQDPQFLISFYEKMQSDKGSIPDRFSAQQFSDYHSELNMSSLELGDSALYFCASSFLLDRPQETQYFGPGTRLLVL.

V is TRBV18 and J is TRBJ2-3; the D is unclear. The CDR3 spans 15 residues. In germline, CDR1 is KGHSH, CDR2 LQKENI. Trimming stripped 2 bases from V and 1 base from J, with 10 bases between. CDR3 in amino acids: CASSPVSDRTDTQYF. In DNA, the CDR3 is TGTGCCAGCTCACCAGTCAGCGATCGCACAGATACGCAGTATTTT.

There are a few counts of this clone. The chain employs TRBV5-1 and TRBJ1-2, with no clear D. The CDR3 extends over 13 amino acids. Trimming pared 4 bases from V and 8 bases from J, leaving 15 bases between. Germline V gene data show CDR1 as SGHRS and CDR2 as YFSETQ. CDR3 bases: TGCGCCAGCAGCCCCAGATTCCGCGGGGGCTACACCTTC. Its protein product is CASSPRFRGGYTF.

V gene TRBV2 combines with J gene TRBJ1-1; D gene ambiguous. Germline lookup yields CDR1 SNHLY and CDR2 FYNNEI. The CDR3 length is 15 residues. V gave up 3 bases and J gave up 1 base, with 12 bases separating them. CDR3 residues: CASSERVQRNTEAFF. DNA of the CDR3: TGTGCCAGCAGTGAGAGGGTTCAGAGGAACACTGAAGCTTTCTTT.

This chain uses TRBV2 with TRBJ1-5; tentative D call: TRBD1 (6 bases). The CDR3 contains 12 residues. V shed 9 bases and J shed 3 bases, with 9 bases lying between them. Germline loops: CDR1 SNHLY, CDR2 FYNNEI. Written as DNA, the CDR3 is TGTGCCAGTGGGACAAACAATCAGCCCCAGCATTTT. It is translated as CASGTNNQPQHF.

This chain uses TRBV29-1 with TRBJ2-1, with TRBD1 matching over 11 bases. Trimming took 6 bases from V and 10 from J; bases not matched to a gene: 5. CDR3 length: 12 residues. Germline V lookup: CDR1 SQVTM, CDR2 ANQGSEA. The CDR3 region has the DNA TGCAGCGTCGGACAGGGGGCAAAAGAGCAGTTCTTC. Translation: CSVGQGAKEQFF.

The chain employs TRBV5-6 and TRBJ1-4; 9 positions agree with TRBD1. This CDR3 is built from 16 residues. Per the germline V gene, CDR1 is SGHDT and CDR2 is YYEEEE. With V trimmed by 1 base and J by 5 bases, 6 bases remained unmatched. CDR3 sequence reads: CASSLSGTGWNEKLFF. CDR3 nucleotides: TGTGCCAGCAGCTTGTCCGGGACAGGGTGGAATGAAAAACTGTTTTTT.

This chain links TRBV30 with TRBJ2-7; 11 bases agree with TRBD1. Germline CDR1 reads GTSNPN; CDR2 reads SVGIG (reference sequence). The length of the CDR3 is 13 residues. CDR3 region: CAGAGTGGYEQYF. The CDR3 DNA reads as TGTGCTGGCGCCGGGACAGGGGGCTACGAGCAGTACTTC.